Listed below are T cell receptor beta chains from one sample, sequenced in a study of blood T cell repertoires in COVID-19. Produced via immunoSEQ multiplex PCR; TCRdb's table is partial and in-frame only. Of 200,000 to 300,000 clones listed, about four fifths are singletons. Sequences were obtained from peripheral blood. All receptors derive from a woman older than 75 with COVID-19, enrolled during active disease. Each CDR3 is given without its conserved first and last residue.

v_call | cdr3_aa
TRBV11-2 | ASSLTSARNEQY
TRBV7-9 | ASTRPGGGGEDGYT
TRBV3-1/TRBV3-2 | ASSQVPELYGYT
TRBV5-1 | ASSYRQENTEAF
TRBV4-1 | ASSPGQRNTEAF
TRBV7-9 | ASSSGGTGGTEAF
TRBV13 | ASSSSGTLTDTQY
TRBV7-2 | ASSSGDASGPYEQY
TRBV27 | ASSLLPLYSSGNTIY
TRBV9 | ASSVVPSPNYGYT
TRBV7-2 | ASSRGQLNTEAF
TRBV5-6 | ASSLRGLTSGNTIY